This TCR beta chain was recovered during a study of blood T cell repertoires in COVID-19 (TCRdb year 2020). As for the study more broadly: Collaborator samples came from the United States, Italy and Spain and covered acute and convalescent phases of COVID-19. Deeply sampled blood TCRbeta repertoires from subjects exposed to, actively infected with, or recovered from COVID-19 were included in the dataset. The repertoires were released in a freely available public database meant as a resource for research on the immune response to SARS-CoV-2. Nearly every sample came with metadata listing a de-identified subject ID, COVID-19 status, age in years and sex. The samples were drawn from the first 160 participants of the ongoing ImmuneRACE study and from under 1,500 subjects provided by 6 global collaborators. The prospective study material was composed of cDNA or gDNA derived from T cells, B-cell-depleted T cells, or PBMCs. Where available, HLA class I and class II types were taken from metadata supplied by the sample provider and were not determined by assay-based typing.

What the research found in general, with its limitations: Clinical and demographic metadata were provided uncurated, with the amount varying by source and participant.

Collaborating institutions collected whole blood in K2EDTA tubes following their own protocols. For TCRbeta analysis, collaborators shipped samples in one of three forms: frozen whole blood, isolated PBMCs, or DNA extracted from either of those sample types. The immunoSEQ Assay, a bias-controlled multiplex PCR, was used to amplify TCRbeta CDR3 regions from genomic DNA. For the original study's pipeline: Nucleated cell counts per sample were estimated from amplification of reference gene primers within the assay. To quantify the absolute abundance of each unique TCRbeta CDR3 rearrangement, sequence reads were collapsed and filtered. For each sample, productive Simpson clonality was calculated by taking the square root of Simpson's diversity index across productive rearrangements. The source is immuneACCESS, and TCRdb retained only in-frame sequences with V and J called. Part of the clones is not carried over; for the studies checked, unresolved V genes explain less than half of this, and the remainder is unexplained. V and J calls plus clone size are reproduced from that table; the DNA served to infer D and trimming. The sample table records approximately 260,000 clones; more than 65% of these occur just once. The top ten hold around 4.1% of the sample.

For this clone: Its target antigen remains unknown. Per-nucleotide qualities are absent, and no much larger clonotype sits a single base away.

The CDR3 contains 15 residues, cysteine and phenylalanine counted. CDR3 DNA only is kept here, 45 bases in frame from base 1. Reading the germline V gene gives CDR1 SNHLY and CDR2 FYNNEI. Relative to germline, V is missing 4 bases and J is missing 8 bases, with 8 bases of the junction outside any gene match. The V and J genes are TRBV2 and TRBJ1-6, with TRBD1 matching 7 junction bases. The receptor was isolated from a woman aged 35 to 49 with active or convalescent COVID-19. The specimen sequenced was peripheral blood. The CDR3 loop reads CASSVPGQAYSPLHF. The sequence in DNA is TGTGCCAGCAGTGTACCCGGACAGGCATATTCACCCCTCCACTTT.